The 2 T cell receptor gamma chains given below trace back to one sample, sequenced in a study of intestinal T cells in coeliac disease. LymphoTrack primers amplified TRG sequences from about 200 ng of biopsy DNA. TCRdb re-called the multiplex PCR reads through CATT. The sample records around 1,800 gamma-chain clones, over 45% being singletons. Genomic DNA came from ten approximately 5-µm formalin-fixed paraffin-embedded scrolls per case. Source material: a duodenal biopsy. These receptors were taken from a human donor with celiac disease.

This clone was observed a handful of times. The genes are TRGV3 and TRGJ1 or TRGJ2. The CDR3 is 12 amino acids. Looked up from germline, CDR1 is VTNTFY and CDR2 is YDVSTARD (reference sequence). J was trimmed by 2 bases and V by 8 bases; bases with no gene match: 6. Here the CDR3 DNA reads TGTGCCACCTCTAAATATTATTATAAGAAACTCTTT. Translating gives CATSKYYYKKLF.

The CDR3 reads CAPGIAYKKLF. The CDR3, as DNA: TGTGCACCTGGGATAGCGTATAAGAAACTCTTT. The chain employs TRGV8 and TRGJ1 or TRGJ2. The germline gives CDR1 VENAVY, CDR2 YDSYNSRV. The CDR3 is 11 amino acids.